Presented here are 3 T cell receptor beta chains from one specimen sequenced in a study of blood T cell repertoires in COVID-19. Some clones are missing from TCRdb's copy, which holds only in-frame ones; the method was immunoSEQ multiplex PCR. The repertoire has about 56,000 clones, roughly 80% of them found once; the top ten carry 15% to 20%. Sample: peripheral blood. The receptors were sampled from a man aged 55 to 69 with COVID-19, enrolled during active disease.

This rearrangement joins TRBV7-2 to TRBJ1-2; D might be TRBD1 (5 bases). Germline CDR1 SGHTA, CDR2 FQGNSA. There are 15 residues in the CDR3. V was pared by 1 base and J by 5 bases, with 14 bases between. The chain's CDR3 is CASSLVKHAGYGYTF. Here the CDR3 DNA reads TGTGCCAGCAGCTTAGTGAAGCACGCAGGGTATGGCTACACCTTC.

The rearrangement joins TRBV4-1 to TRBJ2-2; 10 bases line up with TRBD1. CDR3 length: 19 residues. Germline values: CDR1 MGHRA, CDR2 YSYEKL. V gave up 4 bases and J gave up 4 bases; unmatched junction bases: 15. The chain's CDR3 is CASSRRVTPGQGPTGELFF. The CDR3 DNA is TGCGCCAGCAGCCGACGAGTAACACCGGGACAGGGGCCCACCGGGGAGCTGTTTTTT.

This rearrangement joins TRBV24-1 to TRBJ1-1; 9 bases are a match to TRBD1. This CDR3 has 14 amino acids. V was clipped by 4 bases and J by 6 bases; unmatched bases: 5. CDR1 is KGHDR and CDR2 is SFDVKD in the germline V gene. The CDR3 is CATSEQGASAEAFF. The CDR3 bases are TGTGCCACCAGTGAACAGGGGGCAAGCGCTGAAGCTTTCTTT.